This is a list of T cell receptor beta chains from one sample in a study of beta chain features in type 1 diabetes. The method was immunoSEQ multiplex PCR; TCRdb's version includes in-frame clones alone and lacks a portion of them. Of a few hundred thousand clones in the sample, roughly 12% were seen once. The sequenced material came from naive CD4+ T cells from blood. Receptors were obtained from a woman aged 18-29 years with type 1 diabetes. Both conserved end residues are trimmed from each CDR3. D genes are given only for firm matches.

d_call,v_call,j_call,cdr3_length,cdr3_aa
TRBD1,TRBV29-1,TRBJ2-7,12,SADPRQGTYEQY
TRBD2,TRBV10-3,TRBJ2-3,12,AMTSGLSTDTQY
TRBD1,TRBV5-4,TRBJ2-7,12,ASSLRTGINEQY
TRBD2,TRBV9,TRBJ2-3,13,ASSFSGGSTDTQY
TRBD2,TRBV4-2,TRBJ2-7,15,ASSRGLAVVSSYEQY
NA,TRBV5-6,TRBJ1-5,11,ASSLGRGQPQH
NA,TRBV5-4,TRBJ2-7,12,ASSLRREGDEQY
TRBD1,TRBV4-1,TRBJ2-1,14,ASSHPTRDRDNEQF
TRBD1,TRBV7-3,TRBJ2-7,13,ASSLRRGSNYEQY
TRBD1,TRBV18,TRBJ2-5,12,ASSQTGRRETQY
TRBD2,TRBV7-8,TRBJ2-2,12,ASSREGNTGELF
NA,TRBV13,TRBJ2-7,10,ASSPGGNEQY
NA,TRBV4-2,TRBJ2-4,13,ASSYGQAGENIQY
NA,TRBV19,TRBJ1-5,14,ASSTTGRTRNQPQH
TRBD1,TRBV5-4,TRBJ1-1,11,ASRQGGDTEAF
NA,TRBV6-5,TRBJ1-5,11,ASSYSSGQPQH
NA,TRBV11-2,TRBJ2-3,13,ASRTGQTSTDTQY
NA,TRBV7-9,TRBJ1-5,12,ASSSRVSNQPQH
NA,TRBV28,TRBJ2-7,10,ASSLRPTGPE
TRBD2,TRBV5-1,TRBJ2-7,13,ASSATGAGFDEQY
TRBD1,TRBV10-2,TRBJ1-2,9,ATRDREGYT
TRBD1,TRBV28,TRBJ2-7,12,ASSLPPGQGTLD
NA,TRBV4-3,TRBJ1-4,12,ASSQARENEKLF
TRBD2,TRBV4-1,TRBJ2-1,13,ASSPRIGRSDEQF
NA,TRBV5-6,TRBJ1-1,11,ASSFRSNTEAF
NA,TRBV5-1,TRBJ2-2,16,ASSFQPGIAPGTGELF
TRBD2,TRBV7-2,TRBJ2-1,14,ASSPERGLSYNEQF
NA,TRBV11-2,TRBJ2-5,13,ASSLGGPPQETQY
TRBD1,TRBV25-1,TRBJ2-5,15,ASSGTPGTGHRETQY
TRBD2,TRBV5-1,TRBJ2-1,13,ASSLETSLNNEQF
NA,TRBV4-3,TRBJ2-1,16,ASSREPFERSSYNEQF
TRBD2,TRBV7-2,TRBJ2-4,13,ASSLDLAGKNIQY
TRBD2,TRBV29-1,TRBJ2-5,11,SSSGGIAETQY
NA,TRBV14,TRBJ1-1,11,ASSRAWNTEAF
TRBD2,TRBV2,TRBJ2-1,12,ASNKLAVYNEQF
NA,TRBV9,TRBJ1-2,13,ASSVLDRIDYGYT
NA,TRBV6-6,TRBJ1-5,11,ASQIGSNQPQH
TRBD1,TRBV28,TRBJ2-7,11,ASSSGQTYEQY
TRBD1,TRBV7-2,TRBJ2-6,17,ASSFLGDRGFSGANVLT
NA,TRBV9,TRBJ2-2,14,ASSVALQVNTGELF
TRBD1,TRBV29-1,TRBJ1-2,15,SVSRRLMTGGDYGYT
NA,TRBV18,TRBJ1-1,10,ASSRGNTEAF
NA,TRBV5-6,TRBJ2-5,14,ASSTAWGEGVETQY
TRBD1,TRBV7-9,TRBJ2-1,13,ASSLGDRGRDEQF
TRBD1,TRBV2,TRBJ1-2,12,ASRRDSFIYGYT
TRBD1,TRBV6-4,TRBJ2-3,12,ASSRDRLTDTQY
TRBD2,TRBV5-4,TRBJ2-7,12,ASSLSGGPYEQY
NA,TRBV28,TRBJ2-1,13,ASSLSISSYNEQF
NA,TRBV7-9,TRBJ2-3,11,ASSRSGTDTQY
TRBD2,TRBV10-3,TRBJ2-1,13,AIRLAGGPTNEQF
TRBD1,TRBV7-2,TRBJ2-7,13,ASSLSGTGEYEQY
NA,TRBV7-2,TRBJ1-5,10,ASGTRNQPQH